This is a list of T cell receptor beta chains from one sample in a study of control samples from healthy donors and cancer patients. The repertoire was sequenced with immunoSEQ multiplex PCR; TCRdb's copy has only in-frame clones and lacks some. Of approximately 72,000 clones listed, about 91% are singletons. The sample comprised blood. The receptor source for this set is a middle-aged man in good health. Both conserved end residues are part of each CDR3. A D gene is named only where the DNA matches it firmly. For some rows the clone size is stated as once, few or many, or as a class when expanded; others skip it.

size	V	J	D	DNA	CDR3
few	TRBV20-1	TRBJ2-7	NA	TGCAGTGCTAGTTTCGGGGTTCCCCCCTACGAGCAGTACTTC	CSASFGVPPYEQYF
NA	TRBV30	TRBJ1-6	NA	TGTGCCTGGAGTTACAGGGTATCGCGAAATTCACCCCTCCACTTT	CAWSYRVSRNSPLHF
few	TRBV2	TRBJ1-6	TRBD1	TGTGCCAGCAGCTGGGACAGTAATTCACCCCTCCACTTT	CASSWDSNSPLHF
NA	TRBV7-2	TRBJ2-2	TRBD2	TGTGCCAGCAGCCTTAGCGGGGCGAACACCGGGGAGCTGTTTTTT	CASSLSGANTGELFF
NA	TRBV3-1/TRBV3-2	TRBJ2-1	NA	TGTGCCAGCGAGAGGGCGGGGACCTACAATGAGCAGTTCTTC	CASERAGTYNEQFF
NA	TRBV11-2	TRBJ1-5	TRBD1	TGTGCCAGCAGCCATACAGGGGGTCGCGATCAGCCCCAGCATTTT	CASSHTGGRDQPQHF
NA	TRBV24-1	TRBJ1-5	TRBD1	TGTGCCACCAGTGATTCACGGACAGGGCAATACAATCAGCCCCAGCATTTT	CATSDSRTGQYNQPQHF
NA	TRBV7-8	TRBJ1-1	NA	TGTGCCAGCAGCTTAGTCGCTATGAACACTGAAGCTTTCTTT	CASSLVAMNTEAFF
NA	TRBV30	TRBJ2-7	TRBD1	TGTGCCTGGACTACAGGGGGCCACGAGCAGTACTTC	CAWTTGGHEQYF
NA	TRBV25-1	TRBJ1-6	NA	TGTGCCAGCAGTGGCGCGGATTGGATTAGTTCACCCCTCCACTTT	CASSGADWISSPLHF
NA	TRBV5-6	TRBJ1-6	TRBD1	TGTGCCAGCAGCGGGACAGGGCTTTATAATTCACCCCTCCACTTT	CASSGTGLYNSPLHF
NA	TRBV9	TRBJ2-3	TRBD2	TGTGCCAGCAGCGCTGAACCGGGACTACGCACAGATACGCAGTATTTT	CASSAEPGLRTDTQYF
once	TRBV24-1	TRBJ1-5	NA	TGTGCCACCGATCCTCCCGGGACCTCTTTTGGGCCCCAGCATTTT	CATDPPGTSFGPQHF
NA	TRBV29-1	TRBJ2-2	TRBD2	TGCAGCGTTGCCCTAGCGGGGGTAAACACCGGGGAGCTGTTTTTT	CSVALAGVNTGELFF
NA	TRBV6-5	TRBJ1-6	NA	TGTGCCAGCAGCAGCGGGACGTTTAATAATTCACCCCTCCACTTT	CASSSGTFNNSPLHF
once	TRBV11-2	TRBJ1-5	NA	TGTGCCAGCAGCTTTGCAGGGGATCAGCCCCAGCATTTT	CASSFAGDQPQHF
NA	TRBV3-1/TRBV3-2	TRBJ2-1	TRBD1	TGTGCCAGCAGTCTCCCGGGACAGGACAACAATGAGCAGTTCTTC	CASSLPGQDNNEQFF
once	TRBV5-6	TRBJ2-5	NA	TGTGCCAGCAGCTCGCAGGGCGAGGGTACCCAGTACTTC	CASSSQGEGTQYF
once	TRBV5-6	TRBJ2-5	NA	TGTGCCAGCAGCCAATTGGCTTCCTGGGGAAGAGGGACCCAGTACTTC	CASSQLASWGRGTQYF
NA	TRBV6-2/TRBV6-3	TRBJ1-6	NA	TGTGCCAGCAGTCCGGACTTATCTCTACCATCGCCCCTCCACTTT	CASSPDLSLPSPLHF
NA	TRBV10-2	TRBJ1-6	NA	TGCGCCAGCAGTGAGTCTGGCCGGGGGAATGGATCACCCCTCCACTTT	CASSESGRGNGSPLHF
NA	TRBV5-5	TRBJ1-2	NA	TGTGCCAGCAGCCCCGGTAGGACCTCTAACTATGGCTACACCTTC	CASSPGRTSNYGYTF
once	TRBV10-3	TRBJ2-5	NA	TGTGCCACCTCGAGGGGGGTCGGAGAGACCCAGTACTTC	CATSRGVGETQYF
NA	TRBV2	TRBJ1-3	NA	TGTGCCAGCAGTGACCCGGGCCCCCGGACTGGAAACACCATATATTTT	CASSDPGPRTGNTIYF
NA	TRBV4-2	TRBJ1-6	NA	TGTGCCAGCAGCCAAGGGAATTCTGGAGGGGATTCACCCCTCCACTTT	CASSQGNSGGDSPLHF
NA	TRBV7-6	TRBJ2-5	TRBD1	TGTGCCAGCAGCCCTCGGGACAGGGTGGTAGAGACCCAGTACTTC	CASSPRDRVVETQYF
NA	TRBV29-1	TRBJ2-1	TRBD2	TGCAGCGTTGAGACGATCGGGGGGGCCAGGGAGCAGTTCTTC	CSVETIGGAREQFF
NA	TRBV18	TRBJ1-1	NA	TGTGCCAGCTCCATGAGGCAAGGGATGGGGACCCTTGACACTGAAGCTTTCTTT	CASSMRQGMGTLDTEAFF
NA	TRBV27	TRBJ1-6	NA	TGTGCCAGCAGTCCCCGACCGGATTCACCCCTCCACTTT	CASSPRPDSPLHF
NA	TRBV4-2	TRBJ2-7	TRBD1	TGTGCCAGCAGCCAAGGGATCGGACAGGACAGCTCCTACGAGCAGTACTTC	CASSQGIGQDSSYEQYF
few	TRBV2	TRBJ1-2	TRBD1	TGTGCCAGCAGGATACAGGGGACTGGCTACACCTTC	CASRIQGTGYTF
NA	TRBV30	TRBJ1-4	TRBD1	TGTGCCTGGACCCGGACAGGGGAAAGGGGGAGTGAAAAACTGTTTTTT	CAWTRTGERGSEKLFF
NA	TRBV5-4	TRBJ2-1	TRBD2	TGTGCCAGCAGCTGGAAGACTAGCGGGGGGCCAGGGGAGCAGTTCTTC	CASSWKTSGGPGEQFF
NA	TRBV5-4	TRBJ1-1	NA	TGTGCCAGCAGCCTGACAGTGAACACTGAAGCTTTCTTT	CASSLTVNTEAFF
NA	TRBV18	TRBJ1-2	NA	TGTGCCAGCTCCCCGGACGGCTACTATGGCTACACCTTC	CASSPDGYYGYTF
NA	TRBV6-5	TRBJ1-5	NA	TGTGCCAGCAGTTACTCTCCTGGGTCTCAGCCCCAGCATTTT	CASSYSPGSQPQHF
NA	TRBV3-1/TRBV3-2	TRBJ1-1	NA	TGTGCCAGCAGCCAAGTTTACAACACTGAAGCTTTCTTT	CASSQVYNTEAFF
NA	TRBV19	TRBJ2-7	TRBD1	TGTGCCAGTAGTATCTCGGGACAGGGATACGAGCAGTACTTC	CASSISGQGYEQYF
NA	TRBV4-3	TRBJ1-6	NA	TGCGCCAGCAGCCAAGCGTTGACAGCATATAATTCACCCCTCCACTTT	CASSQALTAYNSPLHF
NA	TRBV24-1	TRBJ1-5	NA	TGTGCCACCAGTGCCAGGTTCGGCAATCAGCCCCAGCATTTT	CATSARFGNQPQHF
NA	TRBV6-6	TRBJ2-3	NA	TGTGCCAGCAGTCAGTCGGCCTATGTTAGGGGGGCTAGCACAGATACGCAGTATTTT	CASSQSAYVRGASTDTQYF
NA	TRBV5-4	TRBJ2-2	NA	TGTGCCAGCAGCTTGGGCAGAGGGGAGCTGTTTTTT	CASSLGRGELFF
NA	TRBV7-6	TRBJ1-2	NA	TGTGCCAGCAGCTCCTGGACGTGGGGCTACACCTTC	CASSSWTWGYTF
NA	TRBV7-2	TRBJ1-4	NA	TGTGCCAGCAGCTTCACAGGGTCTGCCCAGGGTGAAAAACTGTTTTTT	CASSFTGSAQGEKLFF
NA	TRBV5-4	TRBJ1-2	NA	TGTGCCAGCAGCTTATTCGGGACCTATGGCTACACCTTC	CASSLFGTYGYTF
NA	TRBV29-1	TRBJ1-2	NA	TGCAGCGTACAACGGGTCCCTAACTATGGCTACACCTTC	CSVQRVPNYGYTF
NA	TRBV18	TRBJ1-5	NA	TGTGCCAGCTCACCAATGCAGATTAGCAATCAGCCCCAGCATTTT	CASSPMQISNQPQHF
NA	TRBV5-4	TRBJ2-3	NA	TGTGCCAGCAGCTTGGGGTGGACAGATACGCAGTATTTT	CASSLGWTDTQYF
NA	TRBV7-8	TRBJ2-2	NA	TGTGCCAGCAGCGCAAGAACTCCGACAGCCCTCTTGAACACCGGGGAGCTGTTTTTT	CASSARTPTALLNTGELFF
NA	TRBV5-1	TRBJ2-3	NA	TGCGCCAGCAGCGACGTTACAGATACGCAGTATTTT	CASSDVTDTQYF
NA	TRBV6-2/TRBV6-3	TRBJ1-2	NA	TGTGCCAGCAGTTACGAGCTTAACTATGGCTACACCTTC	CASSYELNYGYTF
NA	TRBV6-1	TRBJ2-7	NA	TGTGCCAGCAGTGAAACTCACTGGACCTACGAGCAGTACTTC	CASSETHWTYEQYF
NA	TRBV2	TRBJ1-5	NA	TGTGCCAGCAGTGATGGACGGAATAGCAATCAGCCCCAGCATTTT	CASSDGRNSNQPQHF